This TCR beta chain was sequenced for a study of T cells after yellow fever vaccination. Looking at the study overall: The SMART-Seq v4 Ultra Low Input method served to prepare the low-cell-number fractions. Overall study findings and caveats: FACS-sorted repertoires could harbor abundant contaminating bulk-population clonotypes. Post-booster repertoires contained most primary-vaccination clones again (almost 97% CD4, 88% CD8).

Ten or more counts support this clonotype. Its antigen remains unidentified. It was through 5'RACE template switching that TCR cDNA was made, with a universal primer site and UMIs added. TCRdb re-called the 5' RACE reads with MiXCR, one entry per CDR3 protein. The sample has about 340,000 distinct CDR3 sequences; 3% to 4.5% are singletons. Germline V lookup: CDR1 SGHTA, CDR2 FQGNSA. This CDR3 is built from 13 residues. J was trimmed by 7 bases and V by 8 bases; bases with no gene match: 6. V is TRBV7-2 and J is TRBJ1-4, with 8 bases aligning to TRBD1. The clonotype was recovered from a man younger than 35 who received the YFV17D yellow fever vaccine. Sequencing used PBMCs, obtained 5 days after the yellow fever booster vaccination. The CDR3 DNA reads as TGTGCCAGCGGGCAGGGGGCGAGTGAAAAACTGTTTTTT. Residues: CASGQGASEKLFF.